These 17 T cell receptor beta chains were sequenced from one sample in a study of cytomegalovirus exposure and HLA in healthy donors. Use of 60 Vbeta and 13 Jbeta primers characterized the PCR. Generated by immunoSEQ multiplex PCR, the TCRdb table keeps only in-frame clones and is missing some. This table has 90,000 to 130,000 clones, approximately 80% appearing once. Sequenced sample: PBMCs. Receptors were obtained from a woman in her late teens or twenties in good health and CMV-seropositive.

The chain recombines TRBV10-3 with TRBJ1-1; the D gene is possibly TRBD1 (6 bases). Per the germline V gene, CDR1 is ENHRY and CDR2 is SYGVKD. V lost 2 bases, J lost 0 bases, and 10 bases lay in between. CDR3 length: 15 residues. This CDR3 reads CAISEGGTLNTEAFF. The CDR3 DNA reads TGTGCCATCAGTGAGGGTGGGACACTGAACACTGAAGCTTTCTTT.

This chain connects TRBV7-9 to TRBJ2-5; TRBD1 agrees at 7 bases. CDR3 length: 15 residues. Germline V gene sequence: CDR1 SEHNR, CDR2 FQNEAQ (reference sequence). V lost 5 bases, J lost 2 bases, and 8 bases stayed unmatched. The CDR3 protein is CASSIRDSRQETQYF. Written as DNA, the CDR3 is TGTGCCAGCAGCATTAGGGACAGTCGGCAAGAGACCCAGTACTTC.

Only one count was recorded for this clone. The rearrangement joins TRBV7-2 to TRBJ2-2; 8 positions agree with TRBD1. This CDR3 has 14 residues. The J segment lost 5 bases and the V segment lost 4 bases, leaving 3 bases of the junction unmatched. CDR1 and CDR2 from the germline V gene are SGHTA and FQGNSA. CDR3 coding DNA: TGTGCCAGCAGCTATCGGACAGGGACCGGGGAGCTGTTTTTT. Protein: CASSYRTGTGELFF. Full variable domain (remainder filled in from reference TRBV7-2 and TRBJ2-2): GAGVSQSPSNKVTEKGKDVELRCDPISGHTALYWYRQSLGQGLEFLIYFQGNSAPDKSGLPSDRFSAERTGGSVSTLTIQRTQQEDSAVYLCASSYRTGTGELFFGEGSRLTVL.

On this clone: This same CDR3 is encoded by further DNA sequences in the sample. The rearrangement joins TRBV5-4 to TRBJ1-2; the D is unclear. Germline loops: CDR1 SGHNT, CDR2 YYREEE (reference sequence). Trimming removed 0 bases from V and 4 bases from J, with 7 bases in between. This CDR3 has 13 residues. The CDR3 protein is CASSLETGYGYTF. DNA for the CDR3: TGTGCCAGCAGCTTGGAGACTGGCTATGGCTACACCTTC.

This clone was picked up one time. The chain carries TRBV6-5 and TRBJ1-1; D might be TRBD1 (6 bases). CDR1 is MNHEY, CDR2 SVGAGI, per germline. The CDR3 consists of 16 residues. Trimming cost V 4 bases and J 0 bases, with 15 bases left between them. The DNA of the CDR3 is TGTGCCAGCAGTTTTTTTCCCGGGACAATGAACACTGAAGCTTTCTTT. The encoded protein is CASSFFPGTMNTEAFF.

This clone was seen only once. CDR3 sequence: CASSWGSNQPQHF. CDR3 nucleotide sequence: TGCGCCAGCAGCTGGGGCAGCAATCAGCCCCAGCATTTT. V usage is TRBV5-1 and J usage is TRBJ1-5, with D perhaps TRBD1 (5 bases). Trimming removed 3 bases at V and 1 base at J, with 5 bases between. Per the germline V gene, CDR1 is SGHRS and CDR2 is YFSETQ. The CDR3 spans 13 residues.

Note on this clone: A junction end diverges from the germline sequence, so it may reflect a read error. The V call is TRBV15, the J call TRBJ2-1; D is unresolved. Germline values: CDR1 LNHNV, CDR2 YYDKDF (reference sequence). CDR3 length: 13 amino acids. CDR3 region: CATSGDFFNEQFF. CDR3 DNA sequence: TGTGCCACCAGCGGAGACTTTTTCAATGAGCAGTTCTTC. Based on the CDR3 plus reference TRBV15 and TRBJ2-1, the full variable domain is DAMVIQNPRYQVTQFGKPVTLSCSQTLNHNVMYWYQQKSSQAPKLLFHYYDKDFNNEADTPDNFQSRRPNTSFCFLDIRSPGLGDTAMYLCATSGDFFNEQFFGPGTRLTVL.

This sequence joins TRBV2 and TRBJ2-2; possible D gene TRBD1, 6 bases. The V end was cut by 9 bases, the J end by 2 bases, with 13 bases between. This CDR3 is built from 14 residues. Germline CDR1 and CDR2: SNHLY and FYNNEI. Written as DNA, the CDR3 is TGTGCCAGTCAAGGACAGATCAACACCGGGGAGCTGTTTTTT. Translated, it gives CASQGQINTGELFF.

CDR3 coding DNA: TGTGCCAGCAGGTGGGACAGGCAGAACACTGAAGCTTTCTTT. It translates to CASRWDRQNTEAFF. The chain couples TRBV7-9 to TRBJ1-1, with TRBD1 identical over 8 bases. V gave up 6 bases and J gave up 1 base; unmatched junction bases: 4. The CDR3 runs to 14 residues. Per germline, CDR1 SEHNR and CDR2 FQNEAQ (reference sequence).

The V and J genes are TRBV7-2 and TRBJ1-1, with D maybe TRBD1 (6 bases). Trimming removed 1 base from V and 5 bases from J, with 14 bases in between. The CDR3 extends over 15 amino acids. Germline CDR1 SGHTA, CDR2 FQGNSA. The CDR3 bases are TGTGCCAGCAGCTTAGGAAGGGGGAGGGAAACTGAAGCTTTCTTT. It yields the protein CASSLGRGRETEAFF.

The chain carries TRBV2 and TRBJ2-1; D gene unclear. V was pared by 3 bases and J by 10 bases, with 7 bases between. The CDR3 covers 11 residues. CDR1 and CDR2 from the germline V gene are SNHLY and FYNNEI. As DNA, the CDR3 is TGTGCCAGCAGTGATTTCGGGGAGCAGTTCTTC. It specifies CASSDFGEQFF.

This clone was seen more than once but under ten times. CDR3 sequence reads: CASSRGIEDTQYF. CDR3 nucleotides: TGTGCCAGCTCTCGGGGAATTGAGGATACGCAGTATTTT. The gene calls are TRBV9 and TRBJ2-3; TRBD2 is a possible D gene (5 bases). The germline gives CDR1 SGDLS, CDR2 YYNGEE. This CDR3 has 13 residues. The V and J ends lost 7 bases and 6 bases respectively, with 15 bases between them.

The rearrangement uses TRBV19 and TRBJ1-5; 8 bases are shared with TRBD1. The CDR3 runs to 16 residues. With 6 bases clipped from V and 2 bases from J, the junction kept 9 bases outside the gene matches. Germline values: CDR1 LNHDA, CDR2 SQIVND (reference sequence). The CDR3 bases are TGTGCCAGTAGCAGACTCCAGGGGGCAGGCAATCAGCCCCAGCATTTT. This codes for CASSRLQGAGNQPQHF. Variable domain in full (rest from reference TRBV19 and TRBJ1-5): DGGITQSPKYLFRKEGQNVTLSCEQNLNHDAMYWYRQDPGQGLRLIYYSQIVNDFQKGDIAEGYSVSREKKESFPLTVTSAQKNPTAFYLCASSRLQGAGNQPQHFGDGTRLSIL.

This clone was seen a handful of times. The J gene is TRBJ1-2, the V gene TRBV27; D is uncertain. There are 14 residues in the CDR3. Trimming took off 0 bases at V and 3 bases at J, with 8 bases between the two ends. CDR1 and CDR2 from the germline V gene are MNHEY and SMNVEV (reference sequence). CDR3 bases: TGTGCCAGCAGTTTATCGATGGCAGACTATGGCTACACCTTC. Translation: CASSLSMADYGYTF.

The chain recombines TRBV11-2 with TRBJ1-2; 9 nucleotides line up with TRBD1. J gave up 7 bases and V 0 bases, and 3 bases lay outside the gene matches. This CDR3 comprises 14 residues. Germline V lookup: CDR1 SGHAT, CDR2 FQNNGV. The CDR3 DNA reads as TGTGCCAGCAGCTTAGATACAGGGGGCGGTGGCTACACCTTC. Translated, it gives CASSLDTGGGGYTF.

This chain links TRBV13 with TRBJ2-3, with D possibly matching TRBD1 (5 bases). CDR1 and CDR2 (germline): PRHDT, FYEKMQ (reference sequence). The CDR3 totals 16 residues. Trimming pared 5 bases from V and 3 bases from J, leaving 18 bases between. The CDR3 sequence: CASSPLGASRTDTQYF. The CDR3 DNA is TGTGCCAGCAGCCCCCTTGGGGCCAGTAGAACAGATACGCAGTATTTT.

The genes are TRBV4-2 and TRBJ2-1; no definite D call. The CDR3 loop spans 12 amino acids. Trimming removed 1 base from V and 7 bases from J, with 5 bases in between. Germline assignment: CDR1 LGHNA and CDR2 YNFKEQ. The chain's CDR3 is CASSQVSNEQFF. The CDR3 DNA sequence: TGTGCCAGCAGCCAAGTATCGAATGAGCAGTTCTTC.